This T cell receptor (beta chain) was sequenced in a study of blood T cell repertoires in COVID-19. Study overall: From T cells, B-cell-depleted T cells, or PBMCs came the material, which was cDNA or gDNA.

Libraries were prepared by immunoSEQ multiplex PCR; TCRdb keeps only in-frame clonotypes and omits some of them. The table includes fewer than 50,000 clones, about nine tenths detected once. This CDR3 spans 16 amino acids. Looked up from germline, CDR1 is SSHAT and CDR2 is FNYEAQ (reference sequence). Remarks on this clone: One end of the junction fails to match germline, which may point to a read error.

The specimen was peripheral blood. The TCR originated in a human donor in a cohort sampled during active COVID-19. V is TRBV7-7 and J is TRBJ2-5, with 7 bases identical to TRBD2. The CDR3 region has the DNA TGTGCTAGCAGCCCAAGTCCTAGCGGCACGAAAGAGACCCAGTACTTC. Protein: CASSPSPSGTKETQYF.